This TCR beta chain derives from a study of early T cells in non-severe SARS-CoV-2 infection. Study as a whole: Investigators sequenced bulk RNA drawn from unsorted whole blood, and chains remained unpaired.

This clonotype has just a few counts. Per germline, CDR1 MNHNS and CDR2 SASEGT. Trimming removed 8 bases at V and 7 bases at J, with 11 bases between. The length of the CDR3 is 11 residues. Unique molecular identifiers were affixed to single, distinct cDNA molecules. TCRdb re-called the 5' RACE reads through MiXCR, storing one row per CDR3 protein. The table has 64,000 or so distinct CDR3 sequences, about 11% seen once. The chain joins TRBV6-1 to TRBJ1-2; TRBD1 is a possible D gene (6 bases). Sequenced material: whole blood, taken at baseline. This sequence originates from an adult who was a healthcare worker with PCR-confirmed SARS-CoV-2 infection or an uninfected control (not recorded which). The CDR3: CASRDTGGYTF. CDR3 sequence (DNA): TGTGCCAGCCGGGACACCGGTGGCTACACCTTC.